The 3 T cell receptor beta chains below come from one sample, sequenced in a study of T cell changes during pregnancy in multiple sclerosis. The protocol was immunoSEQ multiplex PCR, while the TCRdb copy is restricted to in-frame clones and leaves out a portion. The repertoire consists of more than 45,000 clones, with 90% to 95% occurring once and the leading ten covering around 4%. Source: CD8+ T cells from peripheral blood mononuclear cells, taken in the second trimester of pregnancy. These receptor sequences come from a female donor with multiple sclerosis, enrolled in a pregnancy study.

The chain links TRBV7-8 to TRBJ2-7; D is perhaps TRBD2 (6 bases). Germline values: CDR1 SGHVS, CDR2 FQNEAQ. This CDR3 has 16 residues. V shed 1 base and J shed 0 bases, with 13 bases lying between them. CDR3 in amino acids: CASSLGLGGISYEQYF. CDR3 nucleotide sequence: TGTGCCAGCAGCTTAGGATTAGGCGGGATCTCCTACGAGCAGTACTTC.

The chain uses TRBV4-1 and TRBJ1-5; TRBD1 is a possible D gene (5 bases). V was clipped by 5 bases and J by 12 bases, with 11 bases between them. This CDR3 is built from 11 residues. Germline lookup yields CDR1 MGHRA and CDR2 YSYEKL. CDR3 region: CASSFLGGQHF. In DNA, the CDR3 is TGCGCCAGCAGCTTCCTGGGGGGCCAGCATTTT.

The V and J genes are TRBV2 and TRBJ2-3; D might be TRBD2 (5 bases). The CDR3 has 16 amino acids. V dropped 1 base and J dropped 6 bases, with 17 bases sitting between them. Looked up from germline, CDR1 is SNHLY and CDR2 is FYNNEI. CDR3 nucleotides: TGTGCCAGCAGTGAAGGTTCCTCAAGTAGCGATGATACGCAGTATTTT. Its protein product is CASSEGSSSSDDTQYF.